Listed below are T cell receptor beta chains from one sample, sequenced in a study of T cells in Graves' hyperthyroidism and ophthalmopathy. TCRdb reprocessed the multiplex PCR reads via MiXCR and lists one record per CDR3 protein. The sample has a few hundred thousand distinct CDR3 sequences; 15% to 20% are singletons. Sequenced: blood. The receptors originated from a woman between 50 and 59 years old with Graves' hyperthyroidism. Each CDR3 is given with its conserved first and last residue. A D gene is named only where the DNA matches it firmly. Expanded clones get a size class; other rows say once, few or many, or leave the size out.

abundance: NA; d_gene: NA; j_gene: TRBJ1-1; v_gene: TRBV5-1; CDR3nt: TGCGCCAGCAGCTTGCGGCAGGACGGGGGGAACACTGAAGCTTTCTTT; CDR3aa: CASSLRQDGGNTEAFF
abundance: many; d_gene: NA; j_gene: TRBJ2-1; v_gene: TRBV7-8; CDR3nt: TGTGCCAGCAGCTTTTTGGCCCGCGGGGCTTCCTACAATGAGCAGTTCTTC; CDR3aa: CASSFLARGASYNEQFF
abundance: many; d_gene: NA; j_gene: TRBJ2-3; v_gene: TRBV2; CDR3nt: TGTGCCAGCAGTGAAGCGCTTGCGGGGGCCACAGATACGCAGTATTTT; CDR3aa: CASSEALAGATDTQYF
abundance: few; d_gene: NA; j_gene: TRBJ1-5; v_gene: TRBV2; CDR3nt: TGTGCCAGCAGTGAAGCTCGAGGAGGGAGCAATCAGCCCCAGCATTTT; CDR3aa: CASSEARGGSNQPQHF
abundance: many; d_gene: NA; j_gene: TRBJ2-1; v_gene: TRBV5-1; CDR3nt: TGCGCCAGCAGCTTGGGGGTCGTACAGGACAATGAGCAGTTCTTC; CDR3aa: CASSLGVVQDNEQFF
abundance: few; d_gene: TRBD2; j_gene: TRBJ2-3; v_gene: TRBV5-1; CDR3nt: TGCGCCAGCAGAACCGGGGTAGCGGGGACAGATACGCAGTATTTT; CDR3aa: CASRTGVAGTDTQYF
abundance: many; d_gene: NA; j_gene: TRBJ2-3; v_gene: TRBV5-8; CDR3nt: TGTGCCAGCAGCTTGGAATCGGGGGAGCTGGATACGCAGTATTTT; CDR3aa: CASSLESGELDTQYF
abundance: NA; d_gene: NA; j_gene: TRBJ1-1; v_gene: TRBV19; CDR3nt: TGTGCCAGTAGTAGAGCTATAGTGGCGGCGGTGGCTGAAGCTTTCTTT; CDR3aa: CASSRAIVAAVAEAFF
abundance: once; d_gene: TRBD1; j_gene: TRBJ1-2; v_gene: TRBV5-1; CDR3nt: TGCGCCAGCAGCTCGGACCCTGACAGGGCTTACTATGGCTACACCTTC; CDR3aa: CASSSDPDRAYYGYTF
abundance: many; d_gene: NA; j_gene: TRBJ2-7; v_gene: TRBV6-2/TRBV6-3; CDR3nt: TGTGCCAGCAGACTCCCGAACAGGCCCTACGAGCAGTACTTC; CDR3aa: CASRLPNRPYEQYF
abundance: many; d_gene: NA; j_gene: TRBJ2-1; v_gene: TRBV12-3/TRBV12-4; CDR3nt: TGTGCCAGCAGAGTCATAGGGGAGATCAGTCATGAGCAGTTCTTC; CDR3aa: CASRVIGEISHEQFF
abundance: NA; d_gene: NA; j_gene: TRBJ2-2; v_gene: TRBV20-1; CDR3nt: TGCAGTGCTATTGGACAGATGAACACCGGGGAGCTGTTTTTT; CDR3aa: CSAIGQMNTGELFF
abundance: few; d_gene: TRBD2; j_gene: TRBJ2-7; v_gene: TRBV2; CDR3nt: TGTGCCAGCCTCGGGCCGGCGGGAGGGGGCCAGGTCTACGAGCAGTACTTC; CDR3aa: CASLGPAGGGQVYEQYF
abundance: many; d_gene: TRBD1; j_gene: TRBJ2-3; v_gene: TRBV3-1; CDR3nt: TGTGCCAGCAGCCATTCCGGGACAGGGAAACAAGATACGCAGTATTTT; CDR3aa: CASSHSGTGKQDTQYF
abundance: many; d_gene: NA; j_gene: TRBJ1-1; v_gene: TRBV29-1; CDR3nt: TGCAGCGTTGTCGGGGCGGGTGAAGCTTTCTTT; CDR3aa: CSVVGAGEAFF
abundance: NA; d_gene: NA; j_gene: TRBJ1-1; v_gene: TRBV15; CDR3nt: TGTGCCACCAGCAGCCAGGGGAGACCGAACACTGAAGCTTTCTTT; CDR3aa: CATSSQGRPNTEAFF
abundance: NA; d_gene: TRBD2; j_gene: TRBJ2-1; v_gene: TRBV4-1; CDR3nt: TGCGCCAGCAGCCAAGGGACTAGCGGGGTCTACAATGAGCAGTTCTTC; CDR3aa: CASSQGTSGVYNEQFF
abundance: few; d_gene: TRBD1; j_gene: TRBJ2-3; v_gene: TRBV29-1; CDR3nt: TGCAGCGTTGAGTTAGGGGGCGCAGGCACAGATACGCAGTATTTT; CDR3aa: CSVELGGAGTDTQYF
abundance: many; d_gene: NA; j_gene: TRBJ1-5; v_gene: TRBV6-1; CDR3nt: NA; CDR3aa: CASSEAAEWGRGNQPQHF
abundance: few; d_gene: NA; j_gene: TRBJ2-7; v_gene: TRBV29-1; CDR3nt: TGCAGCGTTAACGGCGGGACAATTCCCGAGCAGTACTTC; CDR3aa: CSVNGGTIPEQYF
abundance: NA; d_gene: NA; j_gene: TRBJ1-1; v_gene: TRBV7-8; CDR3nt: TGTGCCAGCAGCTTAGCGCCTGGGGTGGTAGCGAACACTGAAGCTTTCTTT; CDR3aa: CASSLAPGVVANTEAFF
abundance: many; d_gene: TRBD2; j_gene: TRBJ2-3; v_gene: TRBV2; CDR3nt: TGTGCCAGCAGTGGCGGGACTAGCGGGCCAACAGATACGCAGTATTTT; CDR3aa: CASSGGTSGPTDTQYF
abundance: few; d_gene: NA; j_gene: TRBJ1-1; v_gene: TRBV20-1; CDR3nt: TGCAGTGCAGACCCCGACGAGACCACTGAAGCTTTCTTT; CDR3aa: CSADPDETTEAFF
abundance: few; d_gene: TRBD2; j_gene: TRBJ2-3; v_gene: TRBV27; CDR3nt: TGTGCCAGCAGGGGACTAGCAAGCGCAGATACGCAGTATTTT; CDR3aa: CASRGLASADTQYF
abundance: few; d_gene: NA; j_gene: TRBJ1-1; v_gene: TRBV28; CDR3nt: TGTGCCAGCAGTTCCCCGACAGAGGAAGCTTTCTTT; CDR3aa: CASSSPTEEAFF
abundance: few; d_gene: TRBD1; j_gene: TRBJ1-4; v_gene: TRBV29-1; CDR3nt: TGCAGCGCAACAGGGGGTGAAAAACTGTTTTTT; CDR3aa: CSATGGEKLFF
abundance: many; d_gene: NA; j_gene: TRBJ1-6; v_gene: TRBV12-5; CDR3nt: TGTGCTAGTGGTTTGGTAGCGCGGGACGGTCCCACCACCGGTTCACCCCTCCACTTT; CDR3aa: CASGLVARDGPTTGSPLHF
abundance: many; d_gene: NA; j_gene: TRBJ2-3; v_gene: TRBV2; CDR3nt: TGTGCCAGTGAGAGGGGGGACGGCACAGATACGCAGTATTTT; CDR3aa: CASERGDGTDTQYF
abundance: many; d_gene: NA; j_gene: TRBJ2-3; v_gene: TRBV20-1; CDR3nt: TGCAGTGCTAGAGCCCCAGACCTGGCAGGGGCCCGCACAGATACGCAGTATTTT; CDR3aa: CSARAPDLAGARTDTQYF
abundance: many; d_gene: NA; j_gene: TRBJ2-5; v_gene: TRBV7-2; CDR3nt: TGTGCCAGCAGCTCCGGGGGGTTAGGGGGAGAGACCCAGTACTTC; CDR3aa: CASSSGGLGGETQYF
abundance: NA; d_gene: NA; j_gene: TRBJ2-2; v_gene: TRBV5-1; CDR3nt: TGCGCCAGCAGCGACCGGGCCGAAGCAGATTATCCCGGGGAGCTGTTTTTT; CDR3aa: CASSDRAEADYPGELFF
abundance: few; d_gene: NA; j_gene: TRBJ2-7; v_gene: TRBV28; CDR3nt: TGTGCCAGCAGTTCGATTCCTACCTACGAGCAGTACTTC; CDR3aa: CASSSIPTYEQYF
abundance: many; d_gene: NA; j_gene: TRBJ1-5; v_gene: TRBV18; CDR3nt: TGTGCCAGCTCACCCTCCGTCGTTAGCAATCAGCCCCAGCATTTT; CDR3aa: CASSPSVVSNQPQHF
abundance: NA; d_gene: TRBD1; j_gene: TRBJ1-1; v_gene: TRBV7-9; CDR3nt: TGTGCCAGCAGAGACAGGGAGGCTACTGAAGCTTTCTTT; CDR3aa: CASRDREATEAFF
abundance: NA; d_gene: NA; j_gene: TRBJ1-4; v_gene: TRBV12-3/TRBV12-4; CDR3nt: TGTGCCAGCAGTTCTCGGGATGAAAAACTGTTTTTT; CDR3aa: CASSSRDEKLFF